This T cell receptor beta chain was observed in a study of cytomegalovirus exposure and HLA in healthy donors. V was clipped by 4 bases and J by 9 bases; unmatched bases: 9. Germline CDR1 reads LNHDA; CDR2 reads SQIVND (reference sequence). CDR3 size: 14 residues. PCR involved 60 Vbeta and 13 Jbeta primers. Here immunoSEQ multiplex PCR was the method, and the copy in TCRdb shows in-frame clones only, minus some. The repertoire holds about 79,000 clones, 70% to 85% seen once, with almost 8.5% in the top ten. Points from the study as a whole: A later analysis reportedly identified an Asian-associated ancestry cluster as carrying fewer N-insertions than the roughly 720-donor mean.

In regard to this clone: Its specificity is not known.

The specimen was PBMCs. This TCR came from a man between 60 and 75 years old in good health and CMV-seronegative. The chain is built from TRBV19 and TRBJ2-1; 7 bases line up with TRBD1. This CDR3 reads CASSTQGTAGEQFF. DNA for the CDR3: TGTGCCAGTAGTACACAGGGGACCGCGGGTGAGCAGTTCTTC.